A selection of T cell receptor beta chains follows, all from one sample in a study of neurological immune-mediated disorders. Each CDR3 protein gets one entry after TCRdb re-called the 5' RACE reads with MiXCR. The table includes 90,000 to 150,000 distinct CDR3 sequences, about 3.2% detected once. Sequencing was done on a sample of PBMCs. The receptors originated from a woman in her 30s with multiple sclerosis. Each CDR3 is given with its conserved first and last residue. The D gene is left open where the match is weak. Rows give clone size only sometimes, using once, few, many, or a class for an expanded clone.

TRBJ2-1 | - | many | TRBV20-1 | TGCAGTGCTAGCCCGACTGCCTACAATGAGCAGTTCTTC | CSASPTAYNEQFF
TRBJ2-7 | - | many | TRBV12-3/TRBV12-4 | TGTGCCAGCAGTTGGGGAGACGAGCAGTACTTC | CASSWGDEQYF
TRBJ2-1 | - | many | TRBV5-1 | TGCGCCAGCAGCTTGGAGGGAGCCCCGTACAATGAGCAGTTCTTC | CASSLEGAPYNEQFF
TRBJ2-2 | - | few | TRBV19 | TGTGCCAGTAGCTTCCGCACCCAAGCGAACACCGGGGAGCTGTTTTTT | CASSFRTQANTGELFF
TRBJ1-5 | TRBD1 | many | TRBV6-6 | TGTGCCAGCAGTCCAGGACAGGGATCAGCTCAGCCCCAGCATTTT | CASSPGQGSAQPQHF
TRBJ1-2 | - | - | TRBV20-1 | TGCAGTGCTAGAGCATCGGGGGAATATGGCTACACCTTC | CSARASGEYGYTF
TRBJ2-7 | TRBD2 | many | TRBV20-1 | TGCAGTGCTCCGCCCAGCGGGGGCGGGGGGGCGAATGAGCAGTACTTC | CSAPPSGGGGANEQYF
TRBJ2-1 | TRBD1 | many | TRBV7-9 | TGTGCCAGCACCACAGACAGGGGAACCTACAATGAGCAGTTCTTC | CASTTDRGTYNEQFF
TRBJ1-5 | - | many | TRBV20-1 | TGCAGTGCTAGTTCCTCCAGGGTTCTAGCCCGGGGTCAGCCCCAGCATTTT | CSASSSRVLARGQPQHF
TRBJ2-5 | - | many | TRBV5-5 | TGTGCCAGCAGCTTTTCCGCGGGGACCCAGTACTTC | CASSFSAGTQYF
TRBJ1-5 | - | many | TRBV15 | TGTGCCACCAGCAGAGACCCCTTGCAGCCCCAGCATTTT | CATSRDPLQPQHF
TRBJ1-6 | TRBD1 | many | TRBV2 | TGTGCCAGCAGGTCGACAGGGGAGGTTAATTCACCCCTCCACTTT | CASRSTGEVNSPLHF
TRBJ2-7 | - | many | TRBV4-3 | TGCGCCAGCAGCCAAAACTCAAACCCAAATACCTACGAGCAGTACTTC | CASSQNSNPNTYEQYF
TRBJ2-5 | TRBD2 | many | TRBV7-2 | TGTGCCAGCAGCCCTAGAGCGGCCTTGGGGGGGGCCCAGTACTTC | CASSPRAALGGAQYF
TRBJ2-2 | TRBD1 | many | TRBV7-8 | TGTGCCAGCGAGAGGACAGGGGCGAACACCGGGGAGCTGTTTTTT | CASERTGANTGELFF
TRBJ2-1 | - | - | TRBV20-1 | TGCAGTGCCAGGGACTTCTCCTACAATGAGCAGTTCTTC | CSARDFSYNEQFF
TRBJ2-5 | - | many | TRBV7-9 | TGTGCCAGCAGCTTAGTGGCAGAACAAGAGACCCAGTACTTC | CASSLVAEQETQYF
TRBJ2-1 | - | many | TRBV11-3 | TGTGCCAGCAGCTCCGGTACTATCAATGAGCAGTTCTTC | CASSSGTINEQFF
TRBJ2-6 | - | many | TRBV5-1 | TGCGCCACCTCAGCGGACCCCGGAGGCTCTGGGGCCAACGTCCTGACTTTC | CATSADPGGSGANVLTF
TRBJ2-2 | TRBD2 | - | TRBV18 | TGTGCCAGCTCACCACGGCTAGCGGGCACCGGGGAGCTGTTTTTT | CASSPRLAGTGELFF
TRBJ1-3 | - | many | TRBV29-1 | TGCAGCGTTGTATGGGACACCATATATTTT | CSVVWDTIYF
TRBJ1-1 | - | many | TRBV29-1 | TGCAGCTTCAGGGTAAACACTGAAGCTTTCTTT | CSFRVNTEAFF
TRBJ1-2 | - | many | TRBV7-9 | TGTGCCAGCAGCCCCGGGCCGCCCTATGGCTACACCTTC | CASSPGPPYGYTF
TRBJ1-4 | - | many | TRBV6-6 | TGTGCCAGCAGCTCGCCTGAAAAACTGTTTTTT | CASSSPEKLFF
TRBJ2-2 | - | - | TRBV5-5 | TGTGCCAGCAGCTTGGTAGGCGGGACCCGAGGCGGGGAGCTGTTTTTT | CASSLVGGTRGGELFF